Given below is one T cell receptor (beta chain) in context. Its antigen is not known. In the CD4+ fraction, cells were divided into CD45RA+ naive and CD45RA-negative memory subsets. Generated by immunoSEQ multiplex PCR, the TCRdb table keeps only in-frame clones and is missing some. Counted here are around 1.4 million clones, approximately 98.5% occurring once; the ten biggest clones make up about 0.34%. This sample is drawn from a study of shared clonotypes between healthy human individuals. General study findings and limits: Rarefaction exposed incomplete sorted-subset sequencing despite large depth.

The CDR3 extends over 16 amino acids. Germline CDR1 SGHRS, CDR2 YFSETQ. J gave up 0 bases and V 4 bases, and 6 bases lay outside the gene matches. The clonotype originates from a man younger than 45 in good health. Sequencing used naive CD4+ T cells sorted from blood. Subset reported: CD45RA+ positively selected. The rearrangement joins TRBV5-1 to TRBJ2-3; 9 bases agree with TRBD1. CDR3 nucleotides: TGCGCCAGCAGCCCACACGGGACAGGGAGCACAGATACGCAGTATTTT. Its protein product is CASSPHGTGSTDTQYF. The full variable domain, its missing parts supplied by reference TRBV5-1 and TRBJ2-3, is KAGVTQTPRYLIKTRGQQVTLSCSPISGHRSVSWYQQTPGQGLQFLFEYFSETQRNKGNFPGRFSGRQFSNSRSEMNVSTLELGDSALYLCASSPHGTGSTDTQYFGPGTRLTVL.